This is a list of T cell receptor beta chains from one sample in a study of blood T cell repertoires in COVID-19. Sequenced by immunoSEQ multiplex PCR; TCRdb stores in-frame clones only, minus some. The table includes around 200,000 clones, roughly 89% detected once. The material sequenced was peripheral blood. The receptors shown here come from a man in his fifties or sixties who had recovered from COVID-19. The CDR3 runs from the conserved cysteine through the conserved F or W. A D gene is named only where the DNA matches it firmly. For some rows the clone size is stated as once, few or many, or as a class when expanded; others skip it.

CATSRGQGTVSTEAFF,TGTGCCACCAGCAGAGGGCAGGGCACCGTGAGCACTGAAGCTTTCTTT,NA,NA,TRBV15,TRBJ1-1
CASSPFFGTESEAFF,TGTGCCAGCAGCCCGTTTTTCGGGACAGAATCTGAAGCTTTCTTT,NA,TRBD1,TRBV7-9,TRBJ1-1
CASSLATGSLGRGANVLTF,TGTGCCAGCAGCTTAGCTACAGGCAGCCTTGGCAGGGGGGCCAACGTCCTGACTTTC,NA,NA,TRBV7-2,TRBJ2-6
CASSGRQVDNSPLHF,TGTGCCAGCAGCGGCAGACAGGTCGATAATTCACCCCTCCACTTT,NA,NA,TRBV7-2,TRBJ1-6
CAIRKTSGKGNEQFF,TGTGCCATCAGGAAGACTAGCGGGAAGGGGAATGAGCAGTTCTTC,NA,TRBD2,TRBV10-3,TRBJ2-1
CASSPGVSTDTQYF,TGTGCCAGCAGCCCCGGAGTTAGCACAGATACGCAGTATTTT,NA,NA,TRBV7-2,TRBJ2-3
CASSQVVGDKAFF,TGTGCCAGCAGCCAAGTAGTAGGGGATAAAGCTTTCTTT,NA,NA,TRBV3-1/TRBV3-2,TRBJ1-1
CATSRDVSFEKLFF,TGTGCCACCAGCAGAGATGTTAGTTTCGAAAAACTGTTTTTT,NA,NA,TRBV15,TRBJ1-4
CASSQIQGLSSYEQYF,TGTGCCAGCAGCCAAATACAGGGGCTCAGCTCCTACGAGCAGTACTTC,NA,TRBD1,TRBV6-2/TRBV6-3,TRBJ2-7
CASSFALTGIDDQPQHF,TGTGCCAGCAGCTTTGCCCTGACAGGGATAGATGATCAGCCCCAGCATTTT,NA,TRBD1,TRBV7-9,TRBJ1-5
CASSLGTSGASGANVLTF,TGCGCCAGCAGCTTAGGGACTAGCGGGGCCTCTGGGGCCAACGTCCTGACTTTC,NA,TRBD2,TRBV5-1,TRBJ2-6
CASSARDRILNTEAFF,TGTGCCAGCAGCGCGAGGGATCGGATCCTGAACACTGAAGCTTTCTTT,NA,NA,TRBV25-1,TRBJ1-1
CASKGDGANVLTF,TGTGCCAGCAAGGGGGATGGGGCCAACGTCCTGACTTTC,NA,NA,TRBV2,TRBJ2-6
CASSLTGGSYNEQFF,TGCGCCAGCAGCTTGACAGGGGGCTCCTACAATGAGCAGTTCTTC,once,TRBD1,TRBV5-1,TRBJ2-1
CASSFRASGSADTQYF,TGCGCCAGCAGCTTCCGGGCTAGCGGGAGTGCAGATACGCAGTATTTT,NA,TRBD2,TRBV5-1,TRBJ2-3
CASSPFSGGEETQYF,TGTGCCAGCTCACCATTTTCGGGGGGCGAGGAGACCCAGTACTTC,NA,NA,TRBV18,TRBJ2-5
CASSTYRSATNEKLFF,TGTGCCAGCTCAACCTACAGGTCTGCAACTAATGAAAAACTGTTTTTT,NA,NA,TRBV18,TRBJ1-4
CASSRPGTITYEQYF,TGCGCCAGCAGCCGCCCCGGGACTATAACCTACGAGCAGTACTTC,NA,TRBD2,TRBV5-1,TRBJ2-7
CASSRAWGGNEQFF,TGTGCCAGCAGCCGGGCATGGGGAGGCAATGAGCAGTTCTTC,NA,NA,TRBV5-8,TRBJ2-1
CASIGGGTQQFF,TGTGCCAGCATTGGGGGAGGGACCCAGCAGTTCTTC,NA,TRBD2,TRBV28,TRBJ2-1
CASRGTSGSQEQYF,TGTGCCAGCAGGGGGACTAGCGGGAGTCAAGAGCAGTACTTC,NA,TRBD2,TRBV2,TRBJ2-7
CASSTGDVPPVSYF,TGTGCCAGCAGCACGGGAGACGTCCCCCCGGTATCGTACTTC,NA,NA,TRBV21-1,TRBJ2-4
CASSLGQGGSPLHF,TGTGCCAGCAGCCTCGGACAGGGAGGCTCACCCCTCCACTTT,NA,TRBD1,TRBV7-3,TRBJ1-6
CASSLAGREGEKLFF,TGCGCCAGCAGCTTGGCTGGAAGGGAGGGCGAAAAACTGTTTTTT,NA,NA,TRBV5-1,TRBJ1-4
CASSVPSGQETQYF,TGTGCCAGCAGCGTCCCTAGCGGCCAAGAGACCCAGTACTTC,NA,TRBD2,TRBV5-5,TRBJ2-5
CASRGTGFNEKLFF,TGTGCCAGCAGGGGGACAGGTTTTAATGAAAAACTGTTTTTT,NA,TRBD1,TRBV6-5,TRBJ1-4
CASSEDGRGLEQYF,TGCGCCAGCAGTGAGGATGGCAGGGGGCTCGAGCAGTACTTC,NA,TRBD1,TRBV10-1,TRBJ2-7
CASSLGLAVQETQYF,TGTGCCAGCAGCCTGGGACTAGCGGTTCAAGAGACCCAGTACTTC,NA,TRBD2,TRBV5-8,TRBJ2-5
CASSLGQVTYEQYF,TGTGCCAGCAGTTTAGGTCAGGTAACCTACGAGCAGTACTTC,NA,NA,TRBV28,TRBJ2-7
CASSVGLSFGSGANVLTF,TGTGCCAGCAGTGTAGGACTGTCCTTTGGCTCTGGGGCCAACGTCCTGACTTTC,NA,NA,TRBV27,TRBJ2-6
CASSPLANNEQFF,TGCGCCAGCAGCCCCCTCGCGAACAATGAGCAGTTCTTC,NA,NA,TRBV5-1,TRBJ2-1
CAVGQGTGYTF,TGTGCCGTCGGACAGGGCACTGGCTACACCTTC,NA,TRBD1,TRBV27,TRBJ1-2
CASSHGQAASYEQYF,TGTGCCAGCAGCCACGGACAGGCTGCCTCCTACGAGCAGTACTTC,NA,TRBD1,TRBV7-2,TRBJ2-7
CASSPRGRSGELFF,TGTGCCAGCTCACCGAGGGGGCGGTCCGGGGAGCTGTTTTTT,NA,TRBD1,TRBV18,TRBJ2-2
CASSLVAGSRLEQFF,TGTGCCAGCAGCTTAGTCGCGGGGTCTCGGTTAGAGCAGTTCTTC,NA,NA,TRBV7-2,TRBJ2-1
CASSQERGVDTQYF,TGTGCCAGCAGCCAAGAGCGGGGGGTGGATACGCAGTATTTT,NA,TRBD2,TRBV14,TRBJ2-3
CASSIGQGGEKLFF,TGTGCCAGTAGTATCGGCCAGGGCGGTGAAAAACTGTTTTTT,few,NA,TRBV19,TRBJ1-4
CASSEGAGARYEQYF,TGTGCCAGCAGTGAAGGGGCAGGGGCCAGGTACGAGCAGTACTTC,NA,NA,TRBV6-1,TRBJ2-7
CASSWGDRGNQPQHF,TGTGCCAGCAGCTGGGGGGACAGGGGTAATCAGCCCCAGCATTTT,NA,TRBD1,TRBV27,TRBJ1-5
CASIAGGSSGVQETQYF,TGTGCCAGCATCGCGGGAGGCAGCTCGGGAGTCCAAGAGACCCAGTACTTC,NA,TRBD2,TRBV7-2,TRBJ2-5
CASRRTGARNQPQHF,TGTGCCAGCAGACGCACAGGGGCGCGCAATCAGCCCCAGCATTTT,NA,TRBD1,TRBV28,TRBJ1-5